The source of this T cell receptor (beta chain) is a study of blood T cell repertoires in COVID-19. Background on the study: Sites across the United States, Italy and Spain contributed samples from acute and convalescent COVID-19.

TCRdb's table, derived via immunoSEQ multiplex PCR, lists solely in-frame clones and lacks some. The sample has approximately 210,000 clones, around 84% seen once; the top ten hold approximately 4.6%. This clone was counted between two and nine times. The CDR3 totals 16 residues. The germline CDR1 and CDR2 sequences are SGHAT and FQNNGV. The trim removed 1 base at V and 5 bases at J, leaving 9 bases unmatched. The TCR comes from a man aged 25 to 40 with acute COVID-19. The gene calls are TRBV11-2 and TRBJ1-2; 8 nucleotides agree with TRBD1. Sample: PBMCs or T cells enriched from blood (not recorded which). The CDR3 coding sequence is TGTGCCAGCAGCTTAGGGGGGACAGGAAGATTATATGGCTACACCTTC. It is translated as CASSLGGTGRLYGYTF.